The entry that follows covers one TCR beta chain sequence. Its antigen is unknown. An end of the junction differs from the germline gene, which may be a read error. The sample has other DNA sequences that encode this CDR3 too. These data come from a study of cytomegalovirus exposure and HLA in healthy donors. Looking at the study overall: Roughly 180 million T cells yielded more than 90 million unique TCR beta sequences, as an earlier analysis found. Study-level results: Later analysis identified several of the most significant clusters that appeared linked to common viral pathogens. Some V segments (TRBV6-2 and TRBV6-3 among them) were excluded as indistinguishable. Previously analyzed data showed that most TCR beta V segments were productive at a frequency of about 90% or about 30%.

Germline CDR1 is ENHRY and CDR2 is SYGVKD. This CDR3 has 13 residues. PCR was performed using 60 Vbeta and 13 Jbeta primers. Sequencing used immunoSEQ multiplex PCR; TCRdb keeps in-frame clones, though not all of them. This sample has about 120,000 clones, with roughly 9% found just once. Input material: PBMCs. The chain joins TRBV10-3 to TRBJ1-1; D uncertain. The clonotype comes from a man aged 25-40 years in good health and CMV-seronegative. This CDR3 reads CAISETKNTEAFF. CDR3 nucleotides: TGTGCCATCAGTGAGACTAAAAACACTGAGGCTTTCTTT.